This T cell receptor (beta chain) was identified during a study of T-cell memory formation after mild COVID-19 listed by TCRdb under 2021. Describing the broader study: TCR sequence clusters from the two donors were found to be largely donor specific. Two young, previously healthy adult volunteers made up the cohort, one male and one female. In two donors, T-cell clones that expanded and contracted after mild COVID-19 were followed by sequencing TCRalpha and TCRbeta repertoires longitudinally. What the work shows at the level of the full study, not this receptor alone: Clones that contracted from day 15 to 85 showed balanced CD4/CD8 phenotypes, whereas a second wave of clones that expanded from day 15 to 37 leaned towards CD4+. SARS-CoV-2 specificity was not confirmed for the second-wave clones peaking on day 37. The study included only a couple of mild cases, and larger cohorts that include severe cases with pre-infection samples were judged to be necessary. Contracting CD4+ clones turned up mainly in the CM and EM memory subsets, whereas EMRA was where CD8+ clones were enriched. Some responding clones were found in pre-infection memory, which suggests that pre-existing cross-reactive memory T cells took part in the SARS-CoV-2 response.

Sequencing took place on an Illumina NovaSeq 6000. cDNA libraries for TCRalpha and TCRbeta were prepared by 5'RACE using constant-segment primers, with sample barcodes and unique molecular identifiers added. RNA was extracted from every sample with Trizol reagent. Library amplification was performed in two PCR steps, and a second sample barcode and Illumina TruSeq adapters were introduced in the second step. Sequencing of libraries was performed on an Illumina NovaSeq with 2 x 150 bp paired-end reads. On the authors' methods: The reads were demultiplexed and collapsed into UMI-guided consensus sequences using migec v1.2.7. Using mixcr v2.1.11, UMI consensuses were aligned to TRA and TRB V and J templates and then assembled into clonotypes. Clonotypes were classified as expanded or contracted when called significant by both edgeR and NoisET, with noise models trained on biological replicates. edgeR calls used a false discovery rate-adjusted p below 0.01 and a log2 fold-change threshold of 1. As an exploratory analysis of dynamics, max-normalized trajectories of the 1000 most abundant clonotypes were examined with PCA combined with hierarchical clustering. The CD4 or CD8 phenotype of responding clones was assigned using the separately sequenced CD4+ and CD8+ repertoires. TCRdb redid the processing of the public reads, applying fastp at Q25 and MiXCR, and retained in-frame beta chains. Merged by CDR3 protein, the rows form single entries marked with the most common genes and DNA. The V and J calls here are based on TCRdb, not the publication. The sample includes about 320,000 distinct CDR3 sequences, with 13% to 15% observed a single time. Around 20% of the sample belongs to the ten largest clones.

Ficoll-Paque density gradient centrifugation was used to isolate PBMCs. On this clonotype itself: Its target antigen remains unknown. The input lacks base qualities; no much larger clone sits a single base away.

Taken from cysteine to phenylalanine, the CDR3 has 14 residues. Here the CDR3 DNA is all that survives: 42 bases in frame from base 1. Trimming accounts for 5 bases at V and 2 bases at J, while the number of junction bases matched to no gene is 4. Based on the germline V gene (reference sequence), the CDR1 and CDR2 sequences are DFQATT and SNEGSKA. Sample: PBMCs or a T cell subset sorted from them (not recorded which). The V and J genes are TRBV20-1 and TRBJ2-1; 9 bases in the junction line up with TRBD2. The receptor comes from a man younger than 35 who had mild COVID-19 (a few samples of this study predate the infection). The sample titles of this study are shuffled in the database, so cell type and time point are left out; the donor was told from shared clones. The CDR3 region reads CSAGGGAPYNEQFF. The DNA sequence reads TGCAGTGCTGGCGGGGGGGCCCCCTACAATGAGCAGTTCTTC.